One sample yielded the 18 T cell receptor beta chains listed below, sequenced in a study of immune aging and cytomegalovirus after organ transplant. Time point noted: five sample-tagged time points from pre-transplant (day -1) to day 368 post-transplant, pooled. Their antigens are not known. A microwell BD Rhapsody targeted mRNA and AbSeq workflow captured the cells and built the libraries. TCRdb reanalysed the single-cell sequencing reads using MiXCR and keeps one entry per CDR3 protein. The sample shows approximately 22,000 distinct CDR3 sequences, roughly 36% of them seen only once. The material was CMV peptide-activated CD4+ and CD8+ T cells sorted from blood, obtained at five time points, pooled. The subset: sorted CD8+CD137+ and CD4+CD154+ T cells after about 11 h CMV IE-1 peptide stimulation. The receptor source for this set is a female donor who had a heart transplant and CMV viremia.

This rearrangement joins TRBV19 to TRBJ2-1, with D perhaps TRBD2 (7 bases). Germline-derived CDR1 and CDR2 are LNHDA and SQIVND (reference sequence). V was cut by 3 bases and J by 6 bases, with 15 bases left in between. The CDR3 loop spans 15 amino acids. The CDR3 spells CASSIREGGPNEQFF. The CDR3 coding sequence is TGTGCCAGTAGTATTCGTGAGGGGGGGCCCAATGAGCAGTTCTTC.

This clonotype was seen only once. The rearrangement links TRBV11-3 to TRBJ2-7; a weak D match, TRBD2 (5 bases). This CDR3 contains 14 residues. V lost 4 bases to trimming and J lost 0 bases, with 10 bases between them. CDR1 SGHNT and CDR2 YENEEA come from the germline V gene. The CDR3 coding sequence is TGTGCCAGCAGCTCCCCGGGGATCTCCTACGAGCAGTACTTC. The encoded protein is CASSSPGISYEQYF.

This clonotype was found a few times. CDR3 coding DNA: TGCGCCAGCAGCCCAACCCCGGGACAGGGGGTCAATGAGCAGTTCTTC. This translates into CASSPTPGQGVNEQFF. The chain joins TRBV5-1 to TRBJ2-1, with 11 bases fitting TRBD1. The V gene's germline CDR1 is SGHRS and CDR2 YFSETQ. Trimming took 4 bases from V and 6 from J; bases not matched to a gene: 9. The CDR3 extends over 16 amino acids.

The rearrangement joins TRBV27 to TRBJ2-3; D is uncertain. V was cut by 6 bases and J by 5 bases, with 12 bases left in between. The length of the CDR3 is 13 residues. Germline V CDR1 and CDR2: MNHEY, SMNVEV (reference sequence). The CDR3 sequence is CASSRLLQDTQYF. As DNA, the CDR3 is TGTGCCAGCAGCCGCCTCCTTCAAGATACGCAGTATTTT.

This sequence joins TRBV20-1 and TRBJ2-7; either TRBD1 or TRBD2 may supply D (6 bases each). The CDR3 loop spans 13 amino acids. Deletions cut 3 bases from V and 5 bases from J, with 14 bases between. Germline assignment: CDR1 DFQATT and CDR2 SNEGSKA (reference sequence). CDR3 in amino acids: CSARLGGWNEQYF. As DNA, the CDR3 is TGCAGTGCTAGGCTAGGGGGGTGGAACGAGCAGTACTTC.

The rearrangement links TRBV28 to TRBJ2-3; no clear D gene. Trimming took off 5 bases at V and 4 bases at J, with 13 bases between the two ends. Germline loops: CDR1 MDHEN, CDR2 SYDVKM. The CDR3 covers 14 residues. CDR3 DNA sequence: TGTGCCAGCAGTGAACGAGGTTTCTCAGATACGCAGTATTTT. It yields the protein CASSERGFSDTQYF.

A word on this clonotype: A read error may produce the germline difference seen at one junction end. The chain combines TRBV7-2 with TRBJ1-5; no reliable D call. In germline, CDR1 is SGHTA, CDR2 FQGNSA. The CDR3 is made up of 15 amino acids. CDR3 residues: CASSSYQTGNQPQHF. CDR3 in DNA: TGTGCCAGCAGCTCCTACCAAACGGGCAATCAGCCCCAGCACTTT.

This clonotype was picked up many times. A much larger clone lies a single base off, so this may be a read error. V usage is TRBV20-1 and J usage is TRBJ1-1, with 8 bases that match TRBD1. Germline CDR1 is DFQATT and CDR2 is SNEGSKA (reference sequence). Germline trimming cut 3 bases from V and 4 bases from J; bases unmatched to any gene: 7. This CDR3 is 14 amino acids long. The CDR3 nucleotides are TGCAGTGCTAGTCAGGGGGCCGGGAGCACTGAAGCTTTCTTT. Its translation: CSASQGAGSTEAFF.

This clonotype was seen ten or more times. The chain combines TRBV5-1 with TRBJ1-3; D uncertain. The germline V gene has CDR1 SGHRS and CDR2 YFSETQ. Trimming removed 4 bases at V and 1 base at J, with 9 bases between. This CDR3 contains 14 residues. CDR3 loop: CASSAVLSGNTIYF. CDR3 DNA: TGCGCCAGCAGCGCGGTCCTATCTGGAAACACCATATATTTT.

This clonotype was detected only a few times. The gene calls are TRBV27 and TRBJ1-5; no clear D. Per the germline V gene, CDR1 is MNHEY and CDR2 is SMNVEV (reference sequence). CDR3 length: 14 amino acids. The V end was cut by 1 base, the J end by 2 bases, with 6 bases between. DNA for the CDR3: TGTGCCAGCAGTTTATTGGGAGGCAATCAGCCCCAGCATTTT. Translating it yields CASSLLGGNQPQHF.

The V and J genes are TRBV7-9 and TRBJ1-2, with D tentatively TRBD1 (5 bases). V shed 5 bases and J shed 9 bases, with 16 bases lying between them. Germline CDR1 and CDR2: SEHNR and FQNEAQ (reference sequence). This CDR3 comprises 13 residues. DNA of the CDR3: TGTGCCAGCAGCCCGGGGACGGATACCCGCTACACCTTC. Translation gives CASSPGTDTRYTF.

V usage is TRBV7-9 and J usage is TRBJ2-1, with a weak D call TRBD2 (6 bases). The CDR3 extends over 16 amino acids. Per germline, CDR1 SEHNR and CDR2 FQNEAQ (reference sequence). V was clipped by 2 bases and J by 5 bases, with 16 bases between them. CDR3 in amino acids: CASSLFRGRANNEQFF. CDR3 sequence (DNA): TGTGCCAGCAGCTTATTCCGGGGGAGAGCTAACAATGAGCAGTTCTTC.

By share, this clonotype counts as medium-sized. The chain is built from TRBV3-1 and TRBJ2-5; D is perhaps TRBD2 (6 bases). The CDR3 is 17 amino acids. Germline V lookup: CDR1 LGHDT, CDR2 YNNKEL (reference sequence). The V and J ends lost 0 bases and 1 base respectively, with 15 bases between them. The DNA of the CDR3 is TGTGCCAGCAGCCAAGATAGGTTAGCGGAGCTCCAAGAGACCCAGTACTTC. It translates to CASSQDRLAELQETQYF.

The rearrangement links TRBV4-1 to TRBJ2-7; 9 bases are shared with TRBD1. This CDR3 is 15 amino acids long. The V segment lost 3 bases and the J segment 3 bases; nucleotides outside the gene matches: 6. Germline lookup yields CDR1 MGHRA and CDR2 YSYEKL. CDR3 sequence (DNA): TGCGCCAGCAGCCACGCGGGACAGGGTCGCTACGAGCAGTACTTC. It translates to CASSHAGQGRYEQYF.

This chain links TRBV20-1 with TRBJ1-1; perhaps TRBD1 as D (6 bases). This CDR3 has 14 amino acids. V was shortened by 0 bases and J by 2 bases, with 10 bases between the two germline ends. The germline CDR1 and CDR2 sequences are DFQATT and SNEGSKA (reference sequence). This CDR3 is CSAREQGPNTEAFF. In DNA, the CDR3 is TGCAGTGCTAGAGAGCAGGGGCCAAACACTGAAGCTTTCTTT.

This clonotype was found a few times. The chain links TRBV7-6 to TRBJ1-1; D possibly corresponds to TRBD1 (5 bases). Germline CDR1 SGHVS, CDR2 FNYEAQ. The CDR3 length is 14 residues. Trimming removed 5 bases at V and 4 bases at J, with 14 bases between. The CDR3 region has the DNA TGTGCCAGCAGCCCGGGACTGACGATCACTGAAGCTTTCTTT. It is translated as CASSPGLTITEAFF.

This clonotype came up a few times. The chain employs TRBV10-3 and TRBJ1-1; D is perhaps TRBD1 (5 bases). Germline-derived CDR1 and CDR2 are ENHRY and SYGVKD. The CDR3 covers 13 residues. V was clipped by 4 bases and J by 6 bases, with 12 bases between them. The CDR3 protein is CAISGYEGSEAFF. In nucleotides, the CDR3 is TGTGCCATCAGTGGGTACGAGGGGTCTGAAGCTTTCTTT.

Note on this clonotype: One end of the junction is discordant with germline, which a read error may explain. The chain recombines TRBV3-1 with TRBJ2-5, with TRBD2 as a possible D gene (5 bases). CDR3 length: 15 amino acids. Germline-derived CDR1 and CDR2 are LGHDT and YNNKEL (reference sequence). In DNA form, the CDR3 reads TGTGCCAGCAGACAAGTTGTTAGCACGGGAAAGACCCAGTACTTC. This translates into CASRQVVSTGKTQYF.